Ten or more counts support the clone carrying this TCR beta chain. The data are from a study of quantifying T cell responses using KT2 cells. Across the study: cDNA was made from DNase-treated RNA using alpha and beta constant primers.

The cDNA 3' end received a ligated oligonucleotide with a UMI. First-round PCR used about 4 cycles and beta primers RC1.1 and RC1.2 covering TRBC1 and TRBC2. MiXCR, run by TCRdb on the UMI-ligation and nested PCR reads, gives a single entry per CDR3 protein. The repertoire holds about 33,000 distinct CDR3 sequences, with 9% to 12% as singletons. The sequenced material came from PBMCs spiked with cells of the T cell clone KT2. This TCR was sampled from a human donor.

The CDR3 reads CASSPPGRGAYEQYF. The DNA of the CDR3 is TGTGCCAGCAGCCCCCCCGGCAGGGGGGCCTACGAGCAGTACTTC. V usage is TRBV5-4 and J usage is TRBJ2-7; a possible D gene is TRBD1 (7 bases). The CDR3 loop spans 15 amino acids. Per the germline V gene, CDR1 is SGHNT and CDR2 is YYREEE (reference sequence). V gave up 4 bases and J gave up 2 bases, with 16 bases separating them.